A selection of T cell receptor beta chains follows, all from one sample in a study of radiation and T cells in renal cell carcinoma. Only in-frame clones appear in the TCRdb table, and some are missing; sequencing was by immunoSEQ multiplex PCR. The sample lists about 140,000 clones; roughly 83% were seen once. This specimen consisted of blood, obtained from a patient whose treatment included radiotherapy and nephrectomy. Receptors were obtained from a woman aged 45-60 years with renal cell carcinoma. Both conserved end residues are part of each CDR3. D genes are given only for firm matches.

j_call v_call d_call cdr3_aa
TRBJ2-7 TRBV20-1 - CSASDSYEQYF
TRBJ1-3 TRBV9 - CASSVGALGGSGNTIYF
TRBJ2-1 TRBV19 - CASSIIGGRVRGNEQFF
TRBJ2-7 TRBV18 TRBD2 CASSPSGSAGNEQYF
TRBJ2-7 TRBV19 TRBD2 CASSRGTSGYEQYF
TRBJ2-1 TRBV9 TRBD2 CASSESTSGGSYNEQFF
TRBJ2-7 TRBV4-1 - CASSQDHPAPDEQYF
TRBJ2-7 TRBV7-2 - CASSPSFSQEQYF
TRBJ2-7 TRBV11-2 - CASSSGLRISYEQYF
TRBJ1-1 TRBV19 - CASSNPGPWAKPNTEAFF
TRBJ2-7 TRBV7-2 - CASSLGAGSFDEQYF
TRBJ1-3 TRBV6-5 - CASSFRGGNTIYF
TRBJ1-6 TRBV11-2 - CASSLDSAYNSPLHF
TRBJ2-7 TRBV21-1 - CASNGQGPYEQYF
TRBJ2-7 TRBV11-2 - CASSLVTGTYEQYF
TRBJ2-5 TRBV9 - CASSVAAGVGGETQYF
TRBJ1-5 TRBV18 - CASSPGPLQPQHF
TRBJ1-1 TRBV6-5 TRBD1 CASRYLSSGGKKAFF
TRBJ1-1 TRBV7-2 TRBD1 CASSFGQGETEAFF
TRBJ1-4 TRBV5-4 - CASSPRDSVEKLFF
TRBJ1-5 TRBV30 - CAWSSPGARIKQPQHF
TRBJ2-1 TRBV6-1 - CASSPTAEQFF
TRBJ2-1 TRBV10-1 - CASSESGIRGYEQFF
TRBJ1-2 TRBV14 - CASSALIGSGYGYTF
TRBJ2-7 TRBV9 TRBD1 CASSAGTGISYEQYF
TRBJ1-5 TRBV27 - CASSPRATNQPQHF
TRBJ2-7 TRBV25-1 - CASSEFVGTNEQYF
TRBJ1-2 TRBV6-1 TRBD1 CASSELSGTGTDGYTF
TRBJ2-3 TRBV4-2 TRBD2 CASSQDAAGDSGDTQYF
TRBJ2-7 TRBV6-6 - CASSSEMNRDSYEQYF
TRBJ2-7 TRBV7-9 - CASSLEGGPYEQYF
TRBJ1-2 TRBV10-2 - CASTLSLNYGYTF
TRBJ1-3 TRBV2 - CASSTEGGSGNTIYF
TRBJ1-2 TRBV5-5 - CASSVEIGGYTF
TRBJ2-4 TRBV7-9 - CASSAGQLAKNIQYF
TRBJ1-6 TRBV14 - CAQRSEGHNNSPLHF
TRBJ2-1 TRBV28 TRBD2 CASSLHQRGNNEQFF
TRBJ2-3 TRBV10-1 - CASSGSLSTDTQYF
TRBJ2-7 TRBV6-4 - CASSGEPGHEQYF
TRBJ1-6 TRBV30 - CAWRGPGKAYNSPLHF
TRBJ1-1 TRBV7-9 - CASSPTGRGMNTEAFF
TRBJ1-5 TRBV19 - CASKTSQGSNQPQHF
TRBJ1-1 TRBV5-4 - CASSLGLGTEAFF
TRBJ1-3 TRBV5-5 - CASSDSPSGNTIYF
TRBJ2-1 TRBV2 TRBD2 CANVAGGYNEQFF
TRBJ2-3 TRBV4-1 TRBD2 CASSQVGRGGLEADTQYF
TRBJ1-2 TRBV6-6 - CASNTGNSYGYTF
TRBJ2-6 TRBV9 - CASSPTGANVLTF
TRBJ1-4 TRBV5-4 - CASSLSGLAEKLFF
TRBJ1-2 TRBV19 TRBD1 CASSTTGLDYGYTF
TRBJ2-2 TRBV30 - CAWSAGRGSNTGELFF